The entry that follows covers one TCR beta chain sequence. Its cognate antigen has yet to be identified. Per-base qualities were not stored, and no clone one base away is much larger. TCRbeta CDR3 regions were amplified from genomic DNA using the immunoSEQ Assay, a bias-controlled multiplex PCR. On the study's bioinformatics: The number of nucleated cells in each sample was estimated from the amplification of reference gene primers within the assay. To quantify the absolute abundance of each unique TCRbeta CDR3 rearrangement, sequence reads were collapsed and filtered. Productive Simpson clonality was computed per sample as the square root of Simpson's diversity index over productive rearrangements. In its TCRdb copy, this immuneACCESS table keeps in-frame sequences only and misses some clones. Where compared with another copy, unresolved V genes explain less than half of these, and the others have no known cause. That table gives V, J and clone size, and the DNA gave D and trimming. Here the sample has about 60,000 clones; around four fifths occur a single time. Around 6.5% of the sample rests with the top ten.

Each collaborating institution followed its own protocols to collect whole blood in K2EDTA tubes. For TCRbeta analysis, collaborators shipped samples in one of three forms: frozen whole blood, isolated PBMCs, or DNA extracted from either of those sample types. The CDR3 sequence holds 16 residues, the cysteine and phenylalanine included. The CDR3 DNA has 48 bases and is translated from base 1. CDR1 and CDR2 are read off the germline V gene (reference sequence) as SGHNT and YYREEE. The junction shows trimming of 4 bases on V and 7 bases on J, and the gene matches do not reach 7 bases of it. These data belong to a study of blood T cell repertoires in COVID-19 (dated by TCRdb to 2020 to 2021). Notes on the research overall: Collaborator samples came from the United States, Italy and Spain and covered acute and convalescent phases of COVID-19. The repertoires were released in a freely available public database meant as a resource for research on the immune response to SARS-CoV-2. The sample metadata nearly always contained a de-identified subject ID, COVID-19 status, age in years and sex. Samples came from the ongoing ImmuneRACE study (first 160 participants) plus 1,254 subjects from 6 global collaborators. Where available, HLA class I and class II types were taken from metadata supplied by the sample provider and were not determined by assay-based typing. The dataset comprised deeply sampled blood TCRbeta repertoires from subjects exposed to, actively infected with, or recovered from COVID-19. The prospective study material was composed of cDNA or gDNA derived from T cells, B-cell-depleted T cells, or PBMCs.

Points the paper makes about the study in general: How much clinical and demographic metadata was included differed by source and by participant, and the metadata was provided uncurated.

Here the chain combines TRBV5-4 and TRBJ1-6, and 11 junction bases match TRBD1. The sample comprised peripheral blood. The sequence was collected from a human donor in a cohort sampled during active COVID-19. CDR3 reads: CASSVGQGARNSPLHF. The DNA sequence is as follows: TGTGCCAGCAGCGTAGGACAGGGGGCGCGGAATTCACCCCTCCACTTT.